This T cell receptor (beta chain) was recorded in a study of blood T cells in healthy people across ages. Study-wide points: Total diversity from one million sequenced T cells was likely underestimated.

V lost 5 bases and J lost 5; bases outside the gene matches: 9. CDR3 length: 16 residues. CDR1 is SGHVS, CDR2 FNYEAQ, per germline. Samples had at least 7 million PBMCs isolated from them. The count of this clonotype is one. The antigen is unknown. PCR was performed a second time for about 6 to 12 cycles using a sample-barcoded 5' primer and a J-beta primer mix. Each CDR3 protein gets one entry after TCRdb re-called the 5' RACE reads with MiXCR. The table includes approximately 800,000 distinct CDR3 sequences, 53% detected once. Sequencing was carried out using blood. This TCR derives from a man older than 75 in good health. The genes are TRBV7-6 and TRBJ2-4; 10 positions agree with TRBD2. The CDR3 coding sequence is TGTGCCAGCAGCCCTCTAAGCGGGGGGGGTCAAAACATTCAGTACTTC. This sequence encodes CASSPLSGGGQNIQYF.